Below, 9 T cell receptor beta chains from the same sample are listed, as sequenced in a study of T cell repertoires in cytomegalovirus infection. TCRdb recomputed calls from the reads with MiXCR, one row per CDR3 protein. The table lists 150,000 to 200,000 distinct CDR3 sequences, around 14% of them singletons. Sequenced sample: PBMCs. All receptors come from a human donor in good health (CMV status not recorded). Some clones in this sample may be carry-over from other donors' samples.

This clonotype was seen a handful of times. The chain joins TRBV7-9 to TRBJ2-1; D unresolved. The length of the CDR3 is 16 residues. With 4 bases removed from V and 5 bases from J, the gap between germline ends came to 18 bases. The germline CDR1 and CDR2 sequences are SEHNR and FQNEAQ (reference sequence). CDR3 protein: CASSYPRAEVDNEQFF. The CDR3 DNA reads TGTGCCAGCAGCTACCCCCGGGCGGAAGTTGACAATGAGCAGTTCTTC.

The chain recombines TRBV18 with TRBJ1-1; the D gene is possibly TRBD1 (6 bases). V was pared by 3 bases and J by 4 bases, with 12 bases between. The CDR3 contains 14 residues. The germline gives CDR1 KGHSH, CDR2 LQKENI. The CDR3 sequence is CASSPGQIGTEAFF. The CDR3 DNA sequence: TGTGCCAGCTCACCCGGACAGATTGGCACTGAAGCTTTCTTT.

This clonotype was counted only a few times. Written as DNA, the CDR3 is TGCGCCAGCAGCTTACAGGGGTTCGATAATTCACCCCTCCACTTT. It is translated as CASSLQGFDNSPLHF. The genes are TRBV5-1 and TRBJ1-6; TRBD1 agrees at 7 bases. J gave up 5 bases and V 2 bases, and 4 bases lay outside the gene matches. The CDR3 spans 15 residues. Germline lookup yields CDR1 SGHRS and CDR2 YFSETQ.

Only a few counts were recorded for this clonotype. The DNA for the CDR3 is TGCAGTGCTAGTGATTTGGAAGCAGGAGTGAGGAACACCATATATTTT. Its translation: CSASDLEAGVRNTIYF. The V call is TRBV20-1, the J call TRBJ1-3; D unresolved. CDR1 is DFQATT and CDR2 is SNEGSKA in the germline V gene (reference sequence). The length of the CDR3 is 16 residues. Trimming took off 3 bases at V and 7 bases at J, with 22 bases between the two ends.

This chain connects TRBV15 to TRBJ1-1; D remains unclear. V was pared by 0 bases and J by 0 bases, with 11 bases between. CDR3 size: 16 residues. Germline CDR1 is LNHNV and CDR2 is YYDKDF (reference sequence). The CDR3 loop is CATSREAATMNTEAFF. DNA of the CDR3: TGTGCCACCAGCAGAGAGGCGGCGACCATGAACACTGAAGCTTTCTTT.

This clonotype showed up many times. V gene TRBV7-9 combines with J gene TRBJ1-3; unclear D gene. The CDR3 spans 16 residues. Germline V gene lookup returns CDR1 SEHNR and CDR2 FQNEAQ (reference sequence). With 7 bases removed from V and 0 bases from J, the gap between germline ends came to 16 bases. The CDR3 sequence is CASTPTRASSGNTIYF. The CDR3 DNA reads TGTGCCAGCACCCCGACAAGGGCCTCCTCTGGAAACACCATATATTTT.

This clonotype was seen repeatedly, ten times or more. This chain's CDR3 is CASSLRGTSGNQETQYF. CDR3 coding DNA: TGTGCCAGCAGCTTAAGAGGGACTAGCGGGAACCAAGAGACCCAGTACTTC. The chain combines TRBV7-8 with TRBJ2-5, with TRBD2 matching over 13 bases. Germline values: CDR1 SGHVS, CDR2 FQNEAQ. The V segment lost 2 bases and the J segment 0 bases; nucleotides outside the gene matches: 3. The CDR3 covers 17 residues.

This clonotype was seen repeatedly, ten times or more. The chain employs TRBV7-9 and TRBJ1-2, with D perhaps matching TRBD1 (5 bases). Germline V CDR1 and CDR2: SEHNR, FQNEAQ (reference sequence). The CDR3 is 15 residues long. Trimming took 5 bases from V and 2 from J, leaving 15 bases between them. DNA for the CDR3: TGTGCCAGCAGCGCCCCGGTAGGGGCCAACTATGGCTACACCTTC. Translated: CASSAPVGANYGYTF.

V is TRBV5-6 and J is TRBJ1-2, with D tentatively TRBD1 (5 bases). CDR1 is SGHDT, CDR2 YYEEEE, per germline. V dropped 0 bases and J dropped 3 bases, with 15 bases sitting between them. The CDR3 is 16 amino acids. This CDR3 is CASSLVDSPSDYGYTF. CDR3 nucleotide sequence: TGTGCCAGCAGCTTGGTCGACAGCCCCTCTGACTATGGCTACACCTTC.